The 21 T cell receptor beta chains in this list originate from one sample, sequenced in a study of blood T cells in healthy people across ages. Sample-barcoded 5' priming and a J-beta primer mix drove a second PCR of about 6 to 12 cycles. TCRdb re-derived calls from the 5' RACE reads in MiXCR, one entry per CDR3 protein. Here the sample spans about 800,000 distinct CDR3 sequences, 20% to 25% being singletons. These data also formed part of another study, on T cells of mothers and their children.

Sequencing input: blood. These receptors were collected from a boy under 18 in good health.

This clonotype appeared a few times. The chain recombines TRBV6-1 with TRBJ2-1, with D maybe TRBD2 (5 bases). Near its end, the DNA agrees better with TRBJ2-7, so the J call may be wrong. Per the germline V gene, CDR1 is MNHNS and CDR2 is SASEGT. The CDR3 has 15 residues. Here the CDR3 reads CASSEIPWRHYEQYF. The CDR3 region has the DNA TGTGCCAGCAGTGAAATTCCATGGAGGCACTACGAGCAGTACTTC.

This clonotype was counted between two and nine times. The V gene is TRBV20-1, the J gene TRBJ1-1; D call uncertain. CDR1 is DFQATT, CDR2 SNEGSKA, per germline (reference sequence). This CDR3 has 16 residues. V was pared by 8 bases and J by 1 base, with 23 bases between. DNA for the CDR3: TGCAGTCCCCCGGGTAGATTAGGCAGGACGAACACTGAAGCTTTCTTT. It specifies CSPPGRLGRTNTEAFF.

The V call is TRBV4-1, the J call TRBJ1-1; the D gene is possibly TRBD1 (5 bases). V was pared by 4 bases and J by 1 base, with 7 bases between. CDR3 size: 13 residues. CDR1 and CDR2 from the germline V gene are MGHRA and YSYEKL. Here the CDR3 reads CASSRTQNTEAFF. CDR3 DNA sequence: TGCGCCAGCAGCCGGACACAGAACACTGAAGCTTTCTTT.

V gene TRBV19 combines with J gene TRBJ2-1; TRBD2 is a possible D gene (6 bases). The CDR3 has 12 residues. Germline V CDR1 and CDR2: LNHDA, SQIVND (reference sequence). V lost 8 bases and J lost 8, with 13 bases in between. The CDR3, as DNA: TGTGCCAGTCTCGGGAGCCGGTATGAGCAGTTCTTC. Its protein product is CASLGSRYEQFF.

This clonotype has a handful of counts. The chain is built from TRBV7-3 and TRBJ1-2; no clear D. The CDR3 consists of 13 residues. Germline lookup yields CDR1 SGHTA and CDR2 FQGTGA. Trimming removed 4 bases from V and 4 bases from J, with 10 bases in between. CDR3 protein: CASSSGSAYGYTF. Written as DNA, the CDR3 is TGTGCCAGCAGCTCGGGCAGCGCCTATGGCTACACCTTC.

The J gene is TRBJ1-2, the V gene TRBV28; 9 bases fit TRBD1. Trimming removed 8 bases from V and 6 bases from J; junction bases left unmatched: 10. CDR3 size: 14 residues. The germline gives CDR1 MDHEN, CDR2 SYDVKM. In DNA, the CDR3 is TGTGCCAGCGCAACAGGGGGCCCCTTGGATGGCTACACCTTC. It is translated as CASATGGPLDGYTF.

The CDR3 loop reads CSASAPGGETQYF. In DNA form, the CDR3 reads TGCAGCGCGAGCGCCCCCGGCGGGGAGACCCAGTACTTC. V gene TRBV29-1 combines with J gene TRBJ2-5; D is possibly TRBD2 (5 bases). Deletions cut 7 bases from V and 5 bases from J, with 17 bases between. The CDR3 totals 13 residues. The V gene's germline CDR1 is SQVTM and CDR2 ANQGSEA. Together with reference TRBV29-1 and TRBJ2-5, the CDR3 gives the full variable domain: SAVISQKPSRDICQRGTSLTIQCQVDSQVTMMFWYRQQPGQSLTLIATANQGSEATYESGFVIDKFPISRPNLTFSTLTVSNMSPEDSSIYLCSASAPGGETQYFGPGTRLLVL.

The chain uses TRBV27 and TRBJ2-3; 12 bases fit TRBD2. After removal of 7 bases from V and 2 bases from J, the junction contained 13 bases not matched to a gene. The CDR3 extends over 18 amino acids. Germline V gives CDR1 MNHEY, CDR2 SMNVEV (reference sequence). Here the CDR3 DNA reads TGTGCCAGCAAGATCTTGGGGCTAGCGGGAGGGAACACAGATACGCAGTATTTT. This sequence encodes CASKILGLAGGNTDTQYF.

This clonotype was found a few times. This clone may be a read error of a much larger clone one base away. This chain's CDR3 is CACSQDPGAAKLFF. In DNA form, the CDR3 reads TGTGCCTGCAGCCAAGACCCGGGGGCGGCAAAACTGTTTTTT. The genes are TRBV4-2 and TRBJ1-4, with a possible D match to TRBD1 (6 bases). Germline CDR1 and CDR2: LGHNA and YNFKEQ. This CDR3 is 14 amino acids long.

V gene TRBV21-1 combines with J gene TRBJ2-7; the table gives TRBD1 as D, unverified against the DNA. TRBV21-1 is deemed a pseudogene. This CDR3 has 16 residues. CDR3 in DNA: TGTGCCAGCAGCACCCGATGGGGCAACCCCGGAGGAGAGCAGTACTTC. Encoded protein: CASSTRWGNPGGEQYF.

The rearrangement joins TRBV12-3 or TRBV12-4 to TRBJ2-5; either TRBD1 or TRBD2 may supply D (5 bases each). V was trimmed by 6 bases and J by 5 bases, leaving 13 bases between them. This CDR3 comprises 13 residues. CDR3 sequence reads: CASRQRGVETQYF. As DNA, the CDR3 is TGTGCCAGCAGGCAAAGAGGGGTTGAGACCCAGTACTTC.

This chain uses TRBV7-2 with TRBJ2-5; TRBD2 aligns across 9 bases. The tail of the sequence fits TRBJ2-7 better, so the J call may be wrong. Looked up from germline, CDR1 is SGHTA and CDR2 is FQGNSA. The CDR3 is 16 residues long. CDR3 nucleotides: TGTGCCAGCAGCTCTTTAGCGGGAGTCTATGAGTACGAGCAGTACTTC. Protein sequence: CASSSLAGVYEYEQYF.

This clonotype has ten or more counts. For the CDR3, the DNA is TGTGCCACCAGCAACCCCGGGACGCGGGAGCAGTACTTC. Amino acid sequence: CATSNPGTREQYF. The gene calls are TRBV15 and TRBJ2-7, with D tentatively TRBD1 or TRBD2 (5 bases each). The CDR3 covers 13 residues. Germline V lookup: CDR1 LNHNV, CDR2 YYDKDF (reference sequence). V lost 4 bases, J lost 7 bases, and 14 bases lay in between.

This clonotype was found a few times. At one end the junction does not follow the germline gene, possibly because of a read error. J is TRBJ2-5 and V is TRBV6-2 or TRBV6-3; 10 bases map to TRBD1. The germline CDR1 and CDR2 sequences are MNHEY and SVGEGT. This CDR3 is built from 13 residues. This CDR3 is CASSSPPGTGEFF. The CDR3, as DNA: TGTGCCAGCAGTTCCCCTCCCGGGACAGGGGAGTTCTTC.

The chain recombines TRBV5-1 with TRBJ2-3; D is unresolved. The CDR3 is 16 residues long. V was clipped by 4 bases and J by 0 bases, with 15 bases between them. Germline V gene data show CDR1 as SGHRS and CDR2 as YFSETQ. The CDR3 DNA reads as TGCGCCAGCAGCCCACTACAAGGAGCTAGCACAGATACGCAGTATTTT. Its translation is CASSPLQGASTDTQYF.

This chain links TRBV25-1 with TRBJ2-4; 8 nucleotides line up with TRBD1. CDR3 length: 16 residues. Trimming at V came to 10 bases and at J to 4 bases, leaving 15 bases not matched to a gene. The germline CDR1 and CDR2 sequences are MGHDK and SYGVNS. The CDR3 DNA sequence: TGTGCCAACAGCCCGAATCGACAGGGGACGAAAAACATTCAGTACTTC. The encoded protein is CANSPNRQGTKNIQYF.

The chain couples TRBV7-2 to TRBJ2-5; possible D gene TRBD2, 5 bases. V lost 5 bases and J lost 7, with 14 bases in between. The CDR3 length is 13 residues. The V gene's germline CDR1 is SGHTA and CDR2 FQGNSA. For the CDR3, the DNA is TGTGCCAGCAGCCTAGGAGGTTTGGGGACCCAGTACTTC. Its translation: CASSLGGLGTQYF.

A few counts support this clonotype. The CDR3 sequence is CASSLSETGTQGYTF. CDR3 nucleotides: TGTGCCAGCAGCCTCTCAGAGACAGGGACGCAAGGCTACACCTTC. The chain employs TRBV7-9 and TRBJ1-2; 7 positions agree with TRBD1. Germline V gene data show CDR1 as SEHNR and CDR2 as FQNEAQ (reference sequence). The CDR3 totals 15 residues. V lost 5 bases and J lost 8; bases outside the gene matches: 14.

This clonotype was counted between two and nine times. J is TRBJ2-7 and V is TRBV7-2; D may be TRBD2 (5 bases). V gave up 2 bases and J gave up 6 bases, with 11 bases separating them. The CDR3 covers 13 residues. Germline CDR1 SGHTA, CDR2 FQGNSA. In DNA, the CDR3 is TGTGCCAGCAGCTTATCGTCGGGGTTCGAGCAGTACTTC. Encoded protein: CASSLSSGFEQYF. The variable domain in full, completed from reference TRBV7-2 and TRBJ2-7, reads GAGVSQSPSNKVTEKGKDVELRCDPISGHTALYWYRQSLGQGLEFLIYFQGNSAPDKSGLPSDRFSAERTGGSVSTLTIQRTQQEDSAVYLCASSLSSGFEQYFGPGTRLTVT.

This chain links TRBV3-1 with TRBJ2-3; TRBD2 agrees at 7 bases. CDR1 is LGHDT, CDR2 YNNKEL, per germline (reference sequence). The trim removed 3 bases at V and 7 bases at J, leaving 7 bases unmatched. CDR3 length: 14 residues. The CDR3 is CASSQGGGAYTQYF. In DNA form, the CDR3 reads TGTGCCAGCAGCCAGGGGGGAGGGGCTTATACGCAGTATTTT.

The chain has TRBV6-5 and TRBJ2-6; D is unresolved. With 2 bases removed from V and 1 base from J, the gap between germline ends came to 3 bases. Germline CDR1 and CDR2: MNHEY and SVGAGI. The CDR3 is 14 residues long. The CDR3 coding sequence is TGTGCCAGCAGTTACGAGTCTGGGGCCAACGTCCTGACTTTC. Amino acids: CASSYESGANVLTF.